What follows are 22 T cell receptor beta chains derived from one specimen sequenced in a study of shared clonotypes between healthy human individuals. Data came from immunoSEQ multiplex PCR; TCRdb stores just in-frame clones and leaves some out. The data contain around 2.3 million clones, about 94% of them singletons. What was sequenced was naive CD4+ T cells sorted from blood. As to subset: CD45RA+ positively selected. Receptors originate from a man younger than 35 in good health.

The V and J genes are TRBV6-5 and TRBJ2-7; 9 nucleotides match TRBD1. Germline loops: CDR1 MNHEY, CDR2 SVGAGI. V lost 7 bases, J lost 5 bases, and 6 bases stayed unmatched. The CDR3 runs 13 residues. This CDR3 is CASTGTGPNEQYF. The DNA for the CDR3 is TGTGCCAGCACGGGGACAGGGCCAAACGAGCAGTACTTC.

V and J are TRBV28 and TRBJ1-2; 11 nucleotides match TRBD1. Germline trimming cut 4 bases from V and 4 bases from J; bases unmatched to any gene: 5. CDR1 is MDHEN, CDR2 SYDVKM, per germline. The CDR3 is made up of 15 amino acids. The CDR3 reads CASSSRTGGVYGYTF. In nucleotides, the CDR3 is TGTGCCAGCAGTTCACGGACAGGGGGCGTCTATGGCTACACCTTC.

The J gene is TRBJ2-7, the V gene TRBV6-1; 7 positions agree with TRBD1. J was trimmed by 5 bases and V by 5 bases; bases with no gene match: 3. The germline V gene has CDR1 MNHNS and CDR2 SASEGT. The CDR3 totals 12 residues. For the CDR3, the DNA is TGTGCCAGCAGTAGACAGGGCAACGAGCAGTACTTC. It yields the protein CASSRQGNEQYF.

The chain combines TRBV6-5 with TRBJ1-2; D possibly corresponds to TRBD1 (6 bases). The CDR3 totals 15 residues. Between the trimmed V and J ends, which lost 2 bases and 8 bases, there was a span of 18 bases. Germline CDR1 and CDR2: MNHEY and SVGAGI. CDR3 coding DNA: TGTGCCAGCAGTTACGCTACAGGGAATCCCAGCGGCTACACCTTC. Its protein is CASSYATGNPSGYTF.

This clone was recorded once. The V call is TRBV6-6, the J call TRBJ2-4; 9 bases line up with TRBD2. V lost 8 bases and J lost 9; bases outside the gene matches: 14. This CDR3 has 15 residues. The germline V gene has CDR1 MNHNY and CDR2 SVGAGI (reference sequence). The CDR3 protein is CASRQTSGNPGIQYF. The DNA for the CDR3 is TGTGCCAGCCGCCAGACTAGCGGTAACCCGGGCATTCAGTACTTC.

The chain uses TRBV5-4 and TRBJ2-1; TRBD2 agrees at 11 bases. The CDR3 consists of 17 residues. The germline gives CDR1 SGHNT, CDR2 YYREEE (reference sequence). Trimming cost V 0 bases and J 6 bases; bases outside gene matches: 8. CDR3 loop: CASSLGLAGGGGNEQFF. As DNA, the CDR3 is TGTGCCAGCAGCTTGGGGCTAGCGGGAGGAGGGGGCAATGAGCAGTTCTTC.

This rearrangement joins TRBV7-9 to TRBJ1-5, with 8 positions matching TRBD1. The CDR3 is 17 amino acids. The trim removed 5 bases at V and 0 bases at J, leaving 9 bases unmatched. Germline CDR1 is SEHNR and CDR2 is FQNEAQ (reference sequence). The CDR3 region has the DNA TGTGCCAGCAGCCTCCACAGGGGGGCAAATAGCAATCAGCCCCAGCATTTT. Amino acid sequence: CASSLHRGANSNQPQHF.

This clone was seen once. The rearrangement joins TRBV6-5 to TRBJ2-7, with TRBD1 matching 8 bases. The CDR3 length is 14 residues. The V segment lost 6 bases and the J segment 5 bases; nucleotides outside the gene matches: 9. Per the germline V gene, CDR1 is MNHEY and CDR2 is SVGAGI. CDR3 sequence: CASRRGAGGDEQYF. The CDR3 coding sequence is TGTGCCAGCAGGAGAGGGGCAGGGGGCGACGAGCAGTACTTC.

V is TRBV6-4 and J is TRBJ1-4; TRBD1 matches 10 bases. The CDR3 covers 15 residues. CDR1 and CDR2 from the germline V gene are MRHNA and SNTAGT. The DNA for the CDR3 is TGTACGCAGGGACAGGGGTTTAGGACTAATGAAAAACTGTTTTTT. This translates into CTQGQGFRTNEKLFF.

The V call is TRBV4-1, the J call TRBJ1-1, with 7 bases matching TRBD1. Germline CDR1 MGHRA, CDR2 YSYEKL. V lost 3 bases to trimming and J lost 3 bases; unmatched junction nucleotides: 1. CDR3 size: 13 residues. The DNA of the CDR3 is TGCGCCAGCAGCCACCAGGGGGACACTGAAGCTTTCTTT. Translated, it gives CASSHQGDTEAFF.

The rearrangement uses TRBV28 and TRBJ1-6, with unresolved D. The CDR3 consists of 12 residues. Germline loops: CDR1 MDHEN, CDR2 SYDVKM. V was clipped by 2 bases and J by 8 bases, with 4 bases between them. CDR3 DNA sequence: TGTGCCAGCAGTTTAGACGATTCACCCCTCCACTTT. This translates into CASSLDDSPLHF. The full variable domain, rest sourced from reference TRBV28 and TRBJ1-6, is DVKVTQSSRYLVKRTGEKVFLECVQDMDHENMFWYRQDPGLGLRLIYFSYDVKMKEKGDIPEGYSVSREKKERFSLILESASTNQTSMYLCASSLDDSPLHFGNGTRLTVT.

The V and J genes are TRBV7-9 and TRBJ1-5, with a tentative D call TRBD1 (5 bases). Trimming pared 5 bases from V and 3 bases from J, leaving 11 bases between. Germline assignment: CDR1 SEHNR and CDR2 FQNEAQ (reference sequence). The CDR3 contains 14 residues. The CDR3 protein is CASSRGSPNQPQHF. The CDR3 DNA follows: TGTGCCAGCAGCCGGGGGAGCCCCAATCAGCCCCAGCATTTT.

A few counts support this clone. CDR3 sequence (DNA): TGTGCCTTTGATCTGGAGTTACGAGAGACCCAGTACTTC. Its translation: CAFDLELRETQYF. The chain combines TRBV7-9 with TRBJ2-5, with D unresolved. Germline loops: CDR1 SEHNR, CDR2 FQNEAQ (reference sequence). V lost 11 bases to trimming and J lost 4 bases, with 17 bases between them. This CDR3 spans 13 amino acids.

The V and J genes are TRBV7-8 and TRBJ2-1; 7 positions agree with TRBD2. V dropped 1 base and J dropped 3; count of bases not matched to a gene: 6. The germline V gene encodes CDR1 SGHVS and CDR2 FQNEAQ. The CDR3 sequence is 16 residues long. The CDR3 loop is CASSLEAGIGYNEQFF. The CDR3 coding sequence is TGTGCCAGCAGCTTAGAAGCGGGAATAGGCTACAATGAGCAGTTCTTC.

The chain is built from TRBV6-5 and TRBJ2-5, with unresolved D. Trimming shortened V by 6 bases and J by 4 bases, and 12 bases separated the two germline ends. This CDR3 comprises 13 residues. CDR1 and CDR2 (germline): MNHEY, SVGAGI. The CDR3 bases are TGTGCCAGCAGGGCAAGCCGCGGAGAGACCCAGTACTTC. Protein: CASRASRGETQYF.

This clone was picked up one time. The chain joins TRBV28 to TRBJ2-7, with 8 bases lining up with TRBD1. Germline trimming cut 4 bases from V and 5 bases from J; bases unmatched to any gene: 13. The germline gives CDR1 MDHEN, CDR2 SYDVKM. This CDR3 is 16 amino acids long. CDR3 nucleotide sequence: TGTGCCAGCAGTTCTCTCCGGGACAGGAGAACAAACGAGCAGTACTTC. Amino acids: CASSSLRDRRTNEQYF.

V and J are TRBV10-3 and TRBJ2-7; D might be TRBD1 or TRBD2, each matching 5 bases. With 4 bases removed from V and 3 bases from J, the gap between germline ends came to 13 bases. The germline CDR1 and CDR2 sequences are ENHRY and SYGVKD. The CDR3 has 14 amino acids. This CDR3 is CAISAPEGIYEQYF. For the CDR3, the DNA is TGTGCCATCAGTGCCCCCGAGGGGATCTACGAGCAGTACTTC.

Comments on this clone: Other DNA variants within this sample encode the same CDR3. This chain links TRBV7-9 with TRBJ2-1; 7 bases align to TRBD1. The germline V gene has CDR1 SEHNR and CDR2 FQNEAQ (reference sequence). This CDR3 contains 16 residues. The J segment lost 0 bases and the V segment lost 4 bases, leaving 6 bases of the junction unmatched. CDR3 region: CASSSRTGASYNEQFF. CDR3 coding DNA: TGTGCCAGCAGCTCTCGAACAGGGGCCTCCTACAATGAGCAGTTCTTC.

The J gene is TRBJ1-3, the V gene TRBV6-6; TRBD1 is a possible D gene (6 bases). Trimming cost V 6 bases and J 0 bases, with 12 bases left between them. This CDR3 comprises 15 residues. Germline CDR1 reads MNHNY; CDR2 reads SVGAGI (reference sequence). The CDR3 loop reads CASSYRVLSGNTIYF. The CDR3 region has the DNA TGTGCCAGCAGCTACAGGGTTCTCTCTGGAAACACCATATATTTT.

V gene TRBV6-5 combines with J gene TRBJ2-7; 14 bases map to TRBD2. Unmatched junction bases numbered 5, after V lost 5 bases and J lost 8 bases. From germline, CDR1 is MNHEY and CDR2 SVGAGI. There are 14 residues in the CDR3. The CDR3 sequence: CASSRGLAGVKQYF. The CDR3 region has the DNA TGTGCCAGCAGTCGGGGACTAGCGGGGGTTAAGCAGTACTTC.

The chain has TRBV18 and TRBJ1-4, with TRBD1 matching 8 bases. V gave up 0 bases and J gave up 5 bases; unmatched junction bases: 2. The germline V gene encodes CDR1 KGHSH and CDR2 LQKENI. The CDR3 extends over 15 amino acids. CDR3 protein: CASSPPGQVNEKLFF. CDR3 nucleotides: TGTGCCAGCTCACCACCGGGACAGGTGAATGAAAAACTGTTTTTT.

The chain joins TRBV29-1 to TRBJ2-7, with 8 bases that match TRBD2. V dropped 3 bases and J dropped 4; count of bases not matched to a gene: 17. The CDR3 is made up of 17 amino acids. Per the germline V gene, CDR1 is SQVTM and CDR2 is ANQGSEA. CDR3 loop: CSVDLKSGRGQKYEQYF. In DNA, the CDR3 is TGCAGCGTTGATCTTAAGAGCGGGAGAGGACAGAAGTACGAGCAGTACTTC.